These T cell receptor beta chains were read from a single sample in a study of T cells in Graves' hyperthyroidism and ophthalmopathy. MiXCR, run by TCRdb on the multiplex PCR reads, gives a single entry per CDR3 protein. Of hundreds of thousands of distinct CDR3 sequences in the sample, around 39% were seen once. Source material: blood. The receptors here all came from a man younger than 30 with Graves' hyperthyroidism. Each CDR3 is given with its conserved first and last residue. A D gene is named only where the DNA matches it firmly. The size entry is marked missing in some rows and otherwise reads once, few, many or a size class.

>TRBV29-1|once|TRBJ1-6|-
CSVTGGGSPLHF
TGCAGCGTGACCGGGGGTGGTTCACCCCTCCACTTT
>TRBV7-9|-|TRBJ1-5|TRBD1
CASSPLAGTGSQPQHF
TGTGCCAGCAGCCCCCTGGCCGGGACAGGGAGTCAGCCCCAGCATTTT
>TRBV6-5|-|TRBJ1-1|-
CASSTFTGNTEAFF
TGTGCCAGCAGTACCTTCACAGGGAACACTGAAGCTTTCTTT
>TRBV7-9|few|TRBJ1-3|-
CASSLDGTALSGNTIYF
TGTGCCAGCAGCTTAGATGGTACCGCTCTCTCTGGAAACACCATATATTTT
>TRBV7-2|-|TRBJ2-2|TRBD2
CASSPQGLADNTGELFF
TGTGCCAGCAGCCCACAGGGACTAGCGGACAACACCGGGGAGCTGTTTTTT
>TRBV9|-|TRBJ1-1|-
CASSPFRGNTEAFF
TGTGCCAGCAGCCCTTTTAGGGGGAACACTGAAGCTTTCTTT
>TRBV7-8|-|TRBJ1-5|-
CASTNQLSNQPQHF
TGTGCCAGTACCAATCAGCTTAGCAATCAGCCCCAGCATTTT
>TRBV7-2|few|TRBJ2-7|TRBD2
CASSRTSGRHSYEQYF
TGTGCCAGCAGTCGTACTAGCGGGAGGCACTCCTACGAGCAGTACTTC
>TRBV24-1|-|TRBJ2-7|-
CAIRGRVGTYEQYF
TGTGCCATTCGTGGTAGGGTGGGCACCTACGAGCAGTACTTC
>TRBV19|many|TRBJ1-1|-
CASSARGVRTEAFF
TGTGCCAGTAGTGCCCGGGGTGTACGGACTGAAGCTTTCTTT
>TRBV4-2|-|TRBJ1-5|-
CASSQGIGEGNQPQHF
TGTGCCAGCAGCCAAGGAATAGGGGAGGGCAATCAGCCCCAGCATTTT
>TRBV7-2|many|TRBJ1-2|-
CASSLGPAIYGYTF
TGTGCCAGCAGCCTAGGCCCAGCGATATATGGCTACACCTTC
>TRBV5-1|few|TRBJ2-5|-
CASSLLSVEGETQYF
TGCGCCAGCAGCTTGCTAAGCGTCGAAGGGGAGACCCAGTACTTC
>TRBV5-1|-|TRBJ2-2|-
CASSLRSGGTTGELFF
TGCGCCAGCAGCTTAAGGTCCGGAGGAACGACCGGGGAGCTGTTTTTT
>TRBV7-9|few|TRBJ2-5|TRBD1
CASSLKGTGPSGAQYF
TGTGCCAGCAGCTTAAAGGGGACAGGCCCGTCCGGGGCCCAGTACTTC
>TRBV7-2|few|TRBJ2-6|-
CASSFAGTGANVLTF
TGTGCCAGCAGTTTCGCGGGGACTGGGGCCAACGTCCTGACTTTC
>TRBV10-3|-|TRBJ1-2|TRBD1
CAISTDRGAENPNYGYTF
TGTGCCATCAGTACTGACAGGGGCGCAGAGAATCCAAACTATGGCTACACCTTC
>TRBV2|many|TRBJ2-2|-
CASSDRRTGELFF
TGTGCCAGCAGTGACAGGAGGACCGGGGAGCTGTTTTTT
>TRBV20-1|many|TRBJ2-5|TRBD2
CSADTSEGTQYF
TGCAGTGCCGACACTAGCGAGGGGACCCAGTACTTC
>TRBV6-6|many|TRBJ2-5|TRBD2
CASTPSGLQTQYF
TGTGCCAGCACCCCTAGCGGGCTACAGACCCAGTACTTC
>TRBV5-1|-|TRBJ1-5|TRBD1
CASRQGGEQPQHF
TGCGCCAGCAGGCAAGGGGGCGAGCAGCCCCAGCATTTT
>TRBV12-3/TRBV12-4|few|TRBJ2-2|-
CASSLRLTGELFF
TGTGCCAGCAGTCTTAGACTGACCGGGGAGCTGTTTTTT
>TRBV7-6|many|TRBJ1-1|-
CASSLGPGDTEAFF
TGTGCCAGCAGCTTAGGCCCGGGGGACACTGAAGCTTTCTTT
>TRBV29-1|-|TRBJ2-7|-
CSVEQGGSYEQYF
TGCAGCGTTGAACAGGGGGGGTCCTACGAGCAGTACTTC
>TRBV2|many|TRBJ2-6|-
CANRQSSSSGANVLTF
TGTGCCAACCGACAGAGTAGCAGCTCTGGGGCCAACGTCCTGACTTTC
>TRBV29-1|-|TRBJ1-1|-
CSVLRSTGTTEAFF
TGCAGCGTTCTCCGGTCTACAGGGACCACTGAAGCTTTCTTT
>TRBV20-1|many|TRBJ2-5|-
CSAPGHETQYF
TGCAGTGCTCCGGGGCACGAGACCCAGTACTTC
>TRBV5-1|many|TRBJ2-5|TRBD1
CASSLEDRGKTQYF
TGCGCCAGCAGCTTGGAGGACAGGGGGAAGACCCAGTACTTC
>TRBV7-8|-|TRBJ1-1|-
CASSRDRRGTEAFF
TGTGCCAGCAGCAGAGACAGACGGGGGACAGAAGCTTTCTTT
>TRBV24-1|-|TRBJ1-6|-
CASSLYGLGGYNSPLHF
TGTGCCAGCAGTTTATATGGCCTAGGAGGCTATAATTCACCCCTCCACTTT
>TRBV10-3|-|TRBJ1-6|-
CAIISRELESPLHF
TGTGCCATCATCAGCAGGGAGTTGGAATCACCCCTCCACTTT
>TRBV4-1|-|TRBJ2-7|TRBD1
CASSQVPGQGVYEQYF
TGCGCCAGCAGCCAAGTACCGGGACAGGGGGTTTACGAGCAGTACTTC
>TRBV10-3|-|TRBJ1-1|TRBD1
CASSFVRQGDTEAFF
TGTGCCAGCAGTTTTGTGAGACAGGGAGACACTGAAGCTTTCTTT
>TRBV2|many|TRBJ1-2|-
CASSEYGPPDNYGYTF
TGTGCCAGCAGTGAATACGGGCCCCCGGATAACTATGGCTACACCTTC
>TRBV19|many|TRBJ1-1|TRBD1
CASSIFPDRANTEAFF
TGTGCCAGTAGTATATTTCCGGACAGGGCGAACACTGAAGCTTTCTTT
>TRBV29-1|-|TRBJ1-1|-
CSTSLPNTEAFF
TGCAGCACCTCGCTCCCGAACACTGAAGCTTTCTTT
>TRBV12-3/TRBV12-4|-|TRBJ1-5|-
CTSSPLGGERNQPQHF
TGTACCAGCAGTCCCCTGGGAGGCGAGCGCAATCAGCCCCAGCATTTT
>TRBV10-2|many|TRBJ1-3|-
CASSVGLGNTIYF
TGCGCCAGCAGTGTCGGATTGGGGAACACCATATATTTT
>TRBV11-2|-|TRBJ1-4|TRBD1
CASSPPGTGVSKLFF
TGTGCCAGCAGCCCACCTGGGACAGGGGTATCGAAACTGTTTTTT
>TRBV4-3|-|TRBJ2-7|TRBD1
CASSQVYNDRALSYEQYF
TGCGCCAGCAGCCAAGTTTACAATGACAGGGCCTTGTCCTACGAGCAGTACTTC
>TRBV5-1|-|TRBJ1-1|-
CASSGGGSHTEAFF
TGCGCCAGCAGCGGGGGGGGGTCCCACACTGAAGCTTTCTTT
>TRBV2|-|TRBJ2-7|-
CASSPRGSTYEQYF
TGTGCCAGCAGCCCCCGGGGGTCAACCTACGAGCAGTACTTC
>TRBV10-3|-|TRBJ1-5|TRBD1
CAISEWTGSQPQHF
TGTGCCATCAGTGAATGGACAGGGAGTCAGCCCCAGCATTTT
>TRBV2|many|TRBJ1-1|-
CASGLGDFTEAFF
TGTGCCAGCGGGTTAGGGGATTTCACTGAAGCTTTCTTT
>TRBV4-2|few|TRBJ2-7|TRBD1
CASSQDFDRGYEQYF
TGTGCCAGCAGCCAAGACTTCGACAGGGGTTACGAGCAGTACTTC
>TRBV11-3|-|TRBJ1-6|-
CTSSQGLNSPLHF
TGTACCAGCAGCCAGGGCCTCAATTCACCCCTCCACTTT
>TRBV6-1|-|TRBJ1-1|-
CASRAGVNTEAFF
TGTGCCAGCAGAGCAGGGGTGAACACTGAAGCTTTCTTT
>TRBV2|-|TRBJ2-2|-
CASRETGAGELFF
TGTGCCAGCAGAGAAACAGGTGCCGGGGAGCTGTTTTTT
>TRBV10-3|-|TRBJ1-5|-
CASSNFPGQGGYSNQPQHF
TGTGCCAGCAGTAACTTTCCGGGACAAGGGGGTTATAGCAATCAGCCCCAGCATTTT
>TRBV7-2|few|TRBJ2-5|-
CASSLSGSGRQETQYF
TGTGCCAGCAGCTTATCTGGCTCGGGGAGACAAGAGACCCAGTACTTC
>TRBV10-3|many|TRBJ2-7|-
CAISDDGAEQYF
TGTGCCATCAGTGATGACGGGGCCGAGCAGTACTTC
>TRBV2|many|TRBJ2-7|-
CASTLGYGKQYF
TGTGCCAGCACCCTCGGATACGGCAAGCAGTACTTC
>TRBV9|many|TRBJ2-5|TRBD1
CASSATGGRETQYF
TGTGCCAGCAGCGCGACAGGGGGTCGGGAGACCCAGTACTTC
>TRBV6-5|-|TRBJ1-2|TRBD1
CASSETGGNYGYTF
TGTGCCAGCAGTGAAACAGGGGGGAACTATGGCTACACCTTC
>TRBV6-5|few|TRBJ1-2|TRBD1
CASSEVGGQGLYGYTF
TGTGCCAGCAGTGAGGTTGGGGGACAGGGGCTCTATGGCTACACCTTC
>TRBV12-3/TRBV12-4|few|TRBJ1-1|TRBD1
CASSNHGQGVAEAFF
TGTGCCAGCAGCAATCACGGACAGGGGGTGGCTGAAGCTTTCTTT
>TRBV24-1|-|TRBJ2-7|-
CATSDPGDLEGEQYF
TGTGCCACCAGTGACCCTGGGGACCTGGAGGGCGAGCAGTACTTC